This T cell receptor beta chain appears in the sequencing data of a study of T cells after yellow fever vaccination (dated 2019 in TCRdb). Notes on the research overall: The SMART-Seq v4 Ultra Low Input RNA kit was used to prepare libraries from fractions with low cell numbers. To follow T-cell clones before and after primary and booster YFV17D yellow fever vaccination, bulk TCR alpha and beta repertoires were sequenced over time. Two healthy male donors made up the cohort, one aged 18 to 29 years and the other aged 30 to 40 years. Blood was collected at multiple timepoints before and after primary and secondary immunization, and bulk PBMC replicates and cell subsets were isolated. What the work shows at the level of the full study, not this receptor alone: Compared with the primary T-cell response, the secondary T-cell response was weaker but faster, peaking on day 5 rather than day 15. Computational filtering was required because FACS-sorted repertoires could contain abundant contaminating clonotypes from the bulk population. Because the study included only a couple of donors, the extent to which the findings can be generalized is limited. After the booster, most clones that had expanded after primary vaccination were detected again (around 97% of CD4 and 70% to 90% of CD8), suggesting broad maintenance of memory. A small share of clonotypes occurred in both CD4 and CD8 compartments, likely arising from convergent recombination.

This clonotype appeared a few times. It lacks a known antigen. No clone much larger than this one lies a single base away; base qualities are absent. TCR cDNA was synthesized by 5'RACE template switching, which introduced a universal primer site and unique molecular identifiers. Priming of cDNA synthesis was performed from both the TCR alpha and TCR beta constant segments. Libraries were amplified in two PCR steps, with sample barcodes and sequencing adapters added in the second step. Libraries were sequenced on Illumina HiSeq 2500 (2x100 bp) or NovaSeq (2x150 bp). For the original study's pipeline: MIGEC was used to demultiplex reads and collapse the reads into UMI consensus sequences, and MiXCR was used for V(D)J alignment. Vaccine-responding clonotypes were defined with edgeR using replicate PBMC samples, requiring FDR below 0.01 and a log2 fold change above 5 up to day 15. Each bulk clonotype was labeled CD4 or CD8 based on which sequenced repertoire, CD4 or CD8, contained the clonotype at higher abundance. The public reads were quality trimmed at Q25 with fastp and then assembled into clones with MiXCR by TCRdb, keeping productive beta chains. Under each unique CDR3 protein, matching rows form one entry showing the most common genes and DNA. These V and J calls originate from TCRdb's pipeline instead of the authors' own analysis. The sample has 300,000 or so distinct CDR3 sequences on record, 6.8% of them singletons. The biggest ten clones account for 15% to 20% of the sample.

Interpreted using the paper, the treatment or condition label stands for: live attenuated yellow fever vaccine strain. Two biological replicates of bulk PBMCs were collected at each blood-draw timepoint. PBMCs were isolated from peripheral blood using a standard Ficoll-Paque protocol. RNA was extracted with TriZol from bulk PBMCs, CD4 and CD8 fractions, and dextramer-positive and dextramer-negative fractions. The CDR3 numbers 15 residues from cysteine through phenylalanine. This entry keeps only the CDR3 DNA: 45 bases, framed from base 1. The germline V gene encodes CDR1 SGHTA and CDR2 FQGTGA. Trimming removed 1 base from V and 2 bases from J; the gene matches leave 2 bases unexplained.

Sequences were derived from PBMCs, sampled about 41 days after the first yellow fever vaccination. The sequence is built from TRBV7-3 and TRBJ2-3; 8 middle bases align to TRBD1. The sequence derives from a man between 18 and 29 years old who received the YFV17D yellow fever vaccine. The sequenced DNA is TGTGCCAGCAGCTTAATGACAGGGGACACAGATACGCAGTATTTT. Translation gives CASSLMTGDTDTQYF.